Listed here are 20 T cell receptor beta chains from one sample, sequenced in a study of T cells in Graves' hyperthyroidism and ophthalmopathy. From RNA transcripts, TCR beta CDR3 regions were amplified. A set of HTBI primers served as the primers for a first-round RT-PCR of the TCR CDR3. TCRdb re-called the multiplex PCR reads with MiXCR, one entry per CDR3 protein. The table has hundreds of thousands of distinct CDR3 sequences, roughly 17% seen once; the top ten hold 3.8%. Source material: blood. The receptors were sampled from a woman younger than 45 with Graves' hyperthyroidism.

The genes are TRBV29-1 and TRBJ2-1, with D uncertain. Trimming pared 3 bases from V and 10 bases from J, leaving 13 bases between. Germline assignment: CDR1 SQVTM and CDR2 ANQGSEA. This CDR3 is built from 12 residues. CDR3 nucleotides: TGCAGCGTTGACAGACTTGGTCGCGAGCAGTTCTTC. It translates to CSVDRLGREQFF.

This clonotype was detected only a few times. V usage is TRBV30 and J usage is TRBJ1-1; possibly TRBD1 for D (6 bases). Germline loops: CDR1 GTSNPN, CDR2 SVGIG (reference sequence). The length of the CDR3 is 14 residues. The V gene lost 1 base and the J gene lost 2 bases, with 11 bases spanning the gap. The CDR3 bases are TGTGCCTGGAGTGGTGGACAGATCAACACTGAAGCTTTCTTT. Its translation: CAWSGGQINTEAFF. The entire variable domain, with the rest obtained from reference TRBV30 and TRBJ1-1, is as follows: SQTIHQWPATLVQPVGSPLSLECTVEGTSNPNLYWYRQAAGRGLQLLFYSVGIGQISSEVPQNLSASRPQDRQFILSSKKLLLSDSGFYLCAWSGGQINTEAFFGQGTRLTVV.

The chain recombines TRBV6-5 with TRBJ2-1; 12 bases are a match to TRBD2. Germline CDR1 MNHEY, CDR2 SVGAGI. The ends lost 1 base at V and 8 bases at J; junction bases unmatched: 9. The CDR3 consists of 17 residues. CDR3 sequence (DNA): TGTGCCAGCAGTTACTTGGTACTAGCGGGAGGATGGGATGAGCAGTTCTTC. This sequence encodes CASSYLVLAGGWDEQFF.

The table lists this clonotype with a few counts. This chain joins TRBV11-2 and TRBJ2-7; TRBD1 agrees at 7 bases. The germline gives CDR1 SGHAT, CDR2 FQNNGV. Trimming at V came to 2 bases and at J to 3 bases, leaving 7 bases not matched to a gene. The CDR3 contains 15 residues. The CDR3 DNA sequence: TGTGCCAGCAGCTTATCCTGGGACAGCTACTACGAGCAGTACTTC. This sequence encodes CASSLSWDSYYEQYF.

This clonotype was observed once. A single base separates this from a much larger clone, so it may be a read error. This chain links TRBV27 with TRBJ2-1; 7 bases are a match to TRBD2. Per germline, CDR1 MNHEY and CDR2 SMNVEV (reference sequence). The CDR3 totals 15 residues. The CDR3 DNA is TGTGCCAGCAGCGTTACTAGCGAAGTTTTCAATGAGCGGTTCTTC. Protein: CASSVTSEVFNERFF.

As regards this clonotype: A much larger clone differs from this one at a single base, so this may be a read error. The rearrangement links TRBV15 to TRBJ2-7; D gene uncertain. The CDR3 consists of 12 residues. In germline, CDR1 is LNHNV, CDR2 YYDKDF (reference sequence). V gave up 5 bases and J gave up 6 bases, with 11 bases separating them. In nucleotides, the CDR3 is TGTGCCACCAGCGGAGCTCAAGGCGAGCAGTACTTC. This translates into CATSGAQGEQYF.

Comments on this clonotype: Sequence at one end of the junction differs from germline and may be a read error. J is TRBJ1-4 and V is TRBV20-1; D is uncertain. Germline values: CDR1 DFQATT, CDR2 SNEGSKA (reference sequence). The CDR3 has 15 residues. CDR3 nucleotides: TGCGGTGCTAAACTCCCGCAGGTCAATAATGAAAAACTGTTTTTT. Protein: CGAKLPQVNNEKLFF.

This chain's CDR3 is CSVDGGGNPYEQYF. CDR3 sequence (DNA): TGCAGCGTTGACGGTGGCGGAAACCCTTACGAGCAGTACTTC. The chain is built from TRBV29-1 and TRBJ2-7; D uncertain. The ends were cut back, 3 bases at V and 4 bases at J, with 16 bases in the middle. Germline V lookup: CDR1 SQVTM, CDR2 ANQGSEA. The length of the CDR3 is 14 residues.

This clonotype has a count of ten or more. The chain combines TRBV2 with TRBJ2-5; 7 bases agree with TRBD2. J was trimmed by 1 base and V by 4 bases; bases with no gene match: 3. CDR1 SNHLY and CDR2 FYNNEI come from the germline V gene. The CDR3 is 14 amino acids. The CDR3 region is CASSAKRGQETQYF. CDR3 sequence (DNA): TGTGCCAGCAGTGCGAAGCGGGGCCAAGAGACCCAGTACTTC.

CDR3 loop: CSARDMGGWEDEKLFF. CDR3 bases: TGCAGTGCTAGAGATATGGGGGGGTGGGAGGATGAAAAACTGTTTTTT. The J gene is TRBJ1-4, the V gene TRBV20-1; TRBD1 might be the D (5 bases). Trimming removed 0 bases at V and 6 bases at J, with 17 bases between. CDR1 is DFQATT and CDR2 is SNEGSKA in the germline V gene (reference sequence). The CDR3 totals 16 residues.

The chain links TRBV28 to TRBJ1-2, with D possibly TRBD1 on 6 matching bases. V was cut by 6 bases and J by 8 bases, with 10 bases left in between. Germline CDR1 reads MDHEN; CDR2 reads SYDVKM. The CDR3 loop spans 11 amino acids. Written as DNA, the CDR3 is TGTGCCAGCAGCCAGGGGATGGGCTACACCTTC. It yields the protein CASSQGMGYTF.

Ten or more counts support this clonotype. V is TRBV27 and J is TRBJ2-5; TRBD2 aligns across 9 bases. V shed 2 bases and J 5 bases; nucleotides not matched to a gene: 3. Per the germline V gene, CDR1 is MNHEY and CDR2 is SMNVEV (reference sequence). This CDR3 has 14 residues. The CDR3 region is CASSLSGRFETQYF. The CDR3 coding sequence is TGTGCCAGCAGTTTAAGCGGGAGGTTTGAGACCCAGTACTTC.

This clonotype was seen at least ten times. V usage is TRBV7-9 and J usage is TRBJ2-2; D gene uncertain. Germline lookup yields CDR1 SEHNR and CDR2 FQNEAQ (reference sequence). The CDR3 has 15 residues. V lost 5 bases and J lost 0, with 10 bases in between. CDR3 in amino acids: CASSDPKPNTGELFF. The CDR3 nucleotides are TGTGCCAGCAGCGACCCCAAGCCGAACACCGGGGAGCTGTTTTTT.

The rearrangement joins TRBV13 to TRBJ1-6, with 7 bases aligning to TRBD1. This CDR3 is built from 12 residues. CDR1 and CDR2 (germline): PRHDT, FYEKMQ (reference sequence). J was trimmed by 16 bases and V by 4 bases; bases with no gene match: 7. CDR3 amino acids: CASSSHGTALHF. The CDR3 DNA reads TGTGCCAGCAGCTCCCATGGGACAGCACTCCACTTT.

This clonotype was seen many times. The chain employs TRBV11-1 and TRBJ2-1; TRBD2 agrees at 8 bases. This CDR3 has 16 amino acids. Unmatched junction bases numbered 10, after V lost 3 bases and J lost 6 bases. Per the germline V gene, CDR1 is SGHAT and CDR2 is FQDESV (reference sequence). The CDR3 loop reads CASSFPEAGDFNEQFF. CDR3 coding DNA: TGTGCCAGCAGCTTTCCGGAAGCGGGAGACTTCAATGAGCAGTTCTTC.

This chain joins TRBV12-3 or TRBV12-4 and TRBJ1-2; D remains unclear. V was cut by 6 bases and J by 2 bases, with 13 bases left in between. The CDR3 is made up of 14 amino acids. The chain's CDR3 is CASSGSPGNYGYTF. The CDR3 coding sequence is TGTGCCAGCAGCGGGAGCCCCGGGAACTATGGCTACACCTTC.

This clonotype was observed a single time. Germline is not matched at one junction end, which may reflect a read error. The chain recombines TRBV11-2 with TRBJ2-1; D tentatively fits TRBD1 or TRBD2 (6 bases each). Germline CDR1 reads SGHAT; CDR2 reads FQNNGV. There are 21 residues in the CDR3. CDR3 DNA: TGTGCCAGCAGCTTAGATCATGGAGGGGGTGGATTTACACAACTTTACAATGAGCGGTTCTTC. Translated, it gives CASSLDHGGGGFTQLYNERFF. Looking up the rest from reference TRBV11-2 and TRBJ2-1 gives the full variable domain: EAGVAQSPRYKIIEKRQSVAFWCNPISGHATLYWYQQILGQGPKLLIQFQNNGVVDDSQLPKDRFSAERLKGVDSTLKIQPAKLEDSAVYLCASSLDHGGGGFTQLYNERFFGPGTRLTVL.

This clonotype was seen many times. The gene calls are TRBV24-1 and TRBJ2-1, with D tentatively TRBD2 (6 bases). The germline V gene encodes CDR1 KGHDR and CDR2 SFDVKD. The CDR3 runs to 15 residues. The V end lost 9 bases, the J end lost 4 bases, and 18 bases lay between the germline ends. Here the CDR3 DNA reads TGTGCCACCGAGGGCCGGGCGGGACCTTACAATGAGCAGTTCTTC. This encodes CATEGRAGPYNEQFF.

Many counts were recorded for this clonotype. Here the CDR3 reads CASSFMGGGIDEQYF. CDR3 nucleotide sequence: TGTGCCAGCAGCTTCATGGGAGGGGGCATCGACGAGCAGTACTTC. The chain carries TRBV11-2 and TRBJ2-7; D could derive from TRBD1 or TRBD2 (7 bases each). The CDR3 consists of 15 residues. V lost 3 bases and J lost 5, with 17 bases in between. In germline, CDR1 is SGHAT, CDR2 FQNNGV.

The chain uses TRBV18 and TRBJ1-1; D possibly corresponds to TRBD1 (5 bases). The CDR3 length is 15 residues. Trimming left V 6 bases short and J 3 bases short, with 17 bases between. Germline CDR1 is KGHSH and CDR2 is LQKENI. Here the CDR3 reads CASSGEMRGDTEAFF. CDR3 sequence (DNA): TGTGCCAGCTCGGGGGAGATGAGAGGGGACACTGAAGCTTTCTTT.